This T cell receptor (beta chain) appears in the sequencing data of a study of PD-L1 blockade in urothelial cancer. On the study more broadly: Individuals in the cohort had been given 0 to 3 earlier chemotherapy regimens. Reported median T cell count for blood samples was 120,000 to 150,000. Points from the study as a whole: Improved survival was predicted by pretreatment blood TCR clonality below the median.

As regards this clone: As yet, its antigen is unknown.

Time point here: pretreatment peripheral blood. Patient sample counts ranged from 1 to 8, pretreatment and on-treatment. Clones were sequenced by immunoSEQ multiplex PCR, and TCRdb holds only the in-frame ones, with some missing. Of around 100,000 clones listed, 90% are singletons. The sequences come from PBMCs, collected around atezolizumab (anti-PD-L1) treatment. This clonotype was sampled from a man in his fifties or sixties with urothelial cancer.

DNA for the CDR3: TGTGCCAGCAGCCCGGGGTCCGGGGAAAAACTGTTTTTT. Protein product: CASSPGSGEKLFF. The rearrangement joins TRBV7-3 to TRBJ1-4; no clear D. Trimming took 5 bases from V and 8 from J, leaving 12 bases between them. Germline V lookup: CDR1 SGHTA, CDR2 FQGTGA. The CDR3 sequence is 13 residues long.